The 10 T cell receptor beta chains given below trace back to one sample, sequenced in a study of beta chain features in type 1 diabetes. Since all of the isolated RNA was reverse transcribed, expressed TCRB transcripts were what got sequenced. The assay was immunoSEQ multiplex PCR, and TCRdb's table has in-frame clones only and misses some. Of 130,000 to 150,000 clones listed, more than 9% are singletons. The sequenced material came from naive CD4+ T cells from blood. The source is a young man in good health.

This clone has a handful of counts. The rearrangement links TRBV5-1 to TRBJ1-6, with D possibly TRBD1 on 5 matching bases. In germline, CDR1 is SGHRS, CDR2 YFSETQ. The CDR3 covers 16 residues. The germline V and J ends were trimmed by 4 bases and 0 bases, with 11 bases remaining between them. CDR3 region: CASSPGDSSYNSPLHF. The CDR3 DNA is TGCGCCAGCAGCCCGGGGGATAGCTCCTATAATTCACCCCTCCACTTT.

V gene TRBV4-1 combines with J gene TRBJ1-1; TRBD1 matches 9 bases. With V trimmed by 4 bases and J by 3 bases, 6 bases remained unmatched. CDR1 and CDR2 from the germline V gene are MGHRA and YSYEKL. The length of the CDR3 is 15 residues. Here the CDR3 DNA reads TGCGCCAGCAGCCGGGGACAGGGCAGGGACACTGAAGCTTTCTTT. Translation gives CASSRGQGRDTEAFF.

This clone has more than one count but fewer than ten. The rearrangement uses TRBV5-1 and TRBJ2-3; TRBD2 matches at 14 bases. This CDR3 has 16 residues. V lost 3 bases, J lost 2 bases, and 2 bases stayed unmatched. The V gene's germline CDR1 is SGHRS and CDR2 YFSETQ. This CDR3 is CASSSGLAGATDTQYF. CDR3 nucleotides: TGCGCCAGCAGCTCGGGACTAGCGGGGGCCACAGATACGCAGTATTTT.

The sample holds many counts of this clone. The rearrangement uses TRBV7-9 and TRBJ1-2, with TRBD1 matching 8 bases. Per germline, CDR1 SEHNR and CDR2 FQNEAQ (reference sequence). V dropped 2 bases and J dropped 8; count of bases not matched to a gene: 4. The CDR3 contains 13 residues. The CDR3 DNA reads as TGTGCCAGCAGCTTACAGACAGGGGAAGGCTACACCTTC. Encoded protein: CASSLQTGEGYTF.

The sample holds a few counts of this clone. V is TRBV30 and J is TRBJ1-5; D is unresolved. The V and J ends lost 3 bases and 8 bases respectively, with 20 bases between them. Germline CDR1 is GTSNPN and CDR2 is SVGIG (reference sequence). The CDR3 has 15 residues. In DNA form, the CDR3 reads TGTGCCTGGAGCGACGTCGGGTGGGTGGGTGAGCCCCAGCATTTT. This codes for CAWSDVGWVGEPQHF.

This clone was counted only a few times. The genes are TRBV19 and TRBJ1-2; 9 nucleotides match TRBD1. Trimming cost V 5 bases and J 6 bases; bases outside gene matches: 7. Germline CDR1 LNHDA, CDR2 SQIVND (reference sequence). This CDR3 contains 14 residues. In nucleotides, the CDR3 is TGTGCCAGTAGTCCAGGACAGGGGCGCCATGGCTACACCTTC. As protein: CASSPGQGRHGYTF.

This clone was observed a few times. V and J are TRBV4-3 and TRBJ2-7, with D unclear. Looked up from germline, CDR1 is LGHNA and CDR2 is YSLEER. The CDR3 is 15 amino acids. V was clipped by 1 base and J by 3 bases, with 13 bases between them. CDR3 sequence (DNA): TGCGCCAGCAGCCAAGGGTTAGCCGTAGTCTACGAGCAGTACTTC. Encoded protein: CASSQGLAVVYEQYF.

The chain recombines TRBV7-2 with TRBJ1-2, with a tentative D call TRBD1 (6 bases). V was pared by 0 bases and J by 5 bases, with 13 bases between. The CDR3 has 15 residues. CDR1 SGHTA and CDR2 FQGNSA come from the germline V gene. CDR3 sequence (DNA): TGTGCCAGCAGCTTAGCGCCAGGGGCAAAATATGGCTACACCTTC. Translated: CASSLAPGAKYGYTF.

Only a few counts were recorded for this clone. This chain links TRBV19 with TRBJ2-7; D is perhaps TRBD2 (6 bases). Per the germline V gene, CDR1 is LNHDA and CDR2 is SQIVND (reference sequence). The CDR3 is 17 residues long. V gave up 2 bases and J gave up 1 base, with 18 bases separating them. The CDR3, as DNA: TGTGCCAGTAGTATACCCACCGTTGGCGGGGAATCCTACGAGCAGTACTTC. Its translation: CASSIPTVGGESYEQYF.

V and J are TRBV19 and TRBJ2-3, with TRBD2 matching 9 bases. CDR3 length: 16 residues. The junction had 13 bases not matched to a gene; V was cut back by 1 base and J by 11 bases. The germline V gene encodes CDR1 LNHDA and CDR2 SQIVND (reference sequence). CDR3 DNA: TGTGCCAGTAGTATAGGGCCTAGCGGGGCGAGGGTCGAGCAGTATTTT. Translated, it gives CASSIGPSGARVEQYF.